Below are 5 T cell receptor beta chains sequenced from a single sample in a study of monozygotic twins with inflammatory bowel disease. Using the 5' RACE reads, TCRdb records one entry per CDR3 protein without DNA. The sample totals tens of thousands of distinct CDR3 sequences. Sample: blood. These receptors all stem from a human donor with ulcerative colitis or Crohn's disease, or a healthy co-twin of an affected twin (not recorded which).

V is TRBV12-3 or TRBV12-4 and J is TRBJ1-1. The CDR3 runs 14 residues. CDR3 region: CASSFQQANTEAFF.

J is TRBJ2-3 and V is TRBV7-8; absent DNA, TCRdb's TRBD2 call cannot be checked. Per the germline V gene, CDR1 is SGHVS and CDR2 is FQNEAQ. The CDR3 runs to 16 residues. CDR3 loop: CASSSLAGLVADTQYF.

The genes are TRBV7-9 and TRBJ1-4. The CDR3 runs 12 residues. Per the germline V gene, CDR1 is SEHNR and CDR2 is FQNEAQ (reference sequence). The CDR3 is CASSLRTEKLFF.

The chain carries TRBV28 and TRBJ1-1; the TCRdb D gene call, TRBD1, has no DNA to confirm it. This CDR3 comprises 15 residues. Germline CDR1 MDHEN, CDR2 SYDVKM. This CDR3 reads CASSSRDVMNTEAFF.

The rearrangement uses TRBV3-1 and TRBJ2-2; the TCRdb call, TRBD2, lacks DNA for checking. The germline gives CDR1 LGHDT, CDR2 YNNKEL (reference sequence). The CDR3 has 16 residues. The CDR3 sequence: CASSLEGLTNTGELFF.